Listed below are T cell receptor beta chains from one sample, sequenced in a study of blood T cell repertoires in COVID-19. TCRdb keeps only in-frame clones here, not all; method: immunoSEQ multiplex PCR. The sample yields under 300,000 clones, more than 70% seen once. Sequenced input: peripheral blood. The receptors shown here come from a woman in her 40s who had recovered from COVID-19. The CDR3 runs from the conserved cysteine through the conserved F or W. A D gene is named only where the DNA matches it firmly. Clone size is given for some rows only: seen once, a few or many times, or a class if the clone is expanded.

TRBJ2-2,-,-,TRBV24-1,TGTGCCACCGCGGGGGCTAGCGGGAACACCGGGGAGCTGTTTTTT,CATAGASGNTGELFF
TRBJ1-3,-,-,TRBV19,TGTGCCAGTAGTATAGATCGGGGGTCTGGAAACACCATATATTTT,CASSIDRGSGNTIYF
TRBJ2-2,-,TRBD2,TRBV4-1,TGCGCCAGCAGCCAGGAGGGACTAGATACCGGGGAGCTGTTTTTT,CASSQEGLDTGELFF
TRBJ1-2,-,TRBD1,TRBV11-2,TGTGCCAGCAGCTTAGATGGTGGGGACAGGGGGCCCGGCTACACCTTC,CASSLDGGDRGPGYTF
TRBJ2-1,-,-,TRBV5-1,TGCGCCAGCTACACAGGGTTAGCCTCCTACAATGAGCAGTTCTTC,CASYTGLASYNEQFF
TRBJ2-5,-,TRBD2,TRBV2,TGTGCCAGCAGTGAGGGACTAGCGGGAGGCCAAGAGACCCAGTACTTC,CASSEGLAGGQETQYF
TRBJ1-6,-,TRBD1,TRBV5-4,TGTGCCAGCAGCCCGTGGACAGGGCTAAATTCACCCCTCCACTTT,CASSPWTGLNSPLHF
TRBJ2-1,-,TRBD2,TRBV9,TGTGCCAGCAGCGTCGGACTGGGGGGGTCCTACAATGAGCAGTTCTTC,CASSVGLGGSYNEQFF
TRBJ2-7,-,-,TRBV7-3,TGTGCCAGCAGCTTATATGGGTCACTAGTTAACGAGCAGTACTTC,CASSLYGSLVNEQYF
TRBJ2-5,-,TRBD2,TRBV19,TGTGCCAGTAGTGGATCGGGACTAGCGGGAGGTCAGACCCAGTACTTC,CASSGSGLAGGQTQYF
TRBJ2-7,-,-,TRBV5-5,TGTGCCAGCAGCTTGGACGGCTACGAGCAGTACTTC,CASSLDGYEQYF
TRBJ1-4,-,TRBD1,TRBV11-2,TGTGCCAGCAGCCCGATTTACGGGACAGGAAATGAAAAACTGTTTTTT,CASSPIYGTGNEKLFF
TRBJ2-7,-,-,TRBV5-1,TGCGCCAGCAGCTTGGACAGGCACTCCTACGAGCAGTACTTC,CASSLDRHSYEQYF
TRBJ1-2,-,-,TRBV7-9,TGTGCCAGCAGTCTAGGGGGACGCCATGGCTACACCTTC,CASSLGGRHGYTF
TRBJ2-7,-,TRBD1,TRBV18,TGTGCCAGCTCAATACAGGGGGCCGTGCAGTACTTC,CASSIQGAVQYF
TRBJ2-7,-,-,TRBV3-1/TRBV3-2,TGTGCCAGCAGCCAGCGGGGAACAGTGTTAGACGAGCAGTACTTC,CASSQRGTVLDEQYF
TRBJ2-7,-,-,TRBV7-2,TGTGCCAGCAGCTTTGCTCAGGGCCAAGGCGAGCAGTACTTC,CASSFAQGQGEQYF
TRBJ1-2,once,TRBD1,TRBV11-3,TGTGCCAGCAGCTTCGGGACAGGGGATACGATCTATGGCTACACCTTC,CASSFGTGDTIYGYTF
TRBJ2-3,-,-,TRBV5-1,TGCGCCAGCAGCTGGACAGCTACAGATACGCAGTATTTT,CASSWTATDTQYF
TRBJ2-7,-,-,TRBV7-2,TGTGCCAGCAGCCCCCCCGCGGGCCCCTACGAGCAGTACTTC,CASSPPAGPYEQYF
TRBJ1-6,-,TRBD1,TRBV6-5,TGTGCCAGCAGTTACTCCCAGGGGGATTCACCCCTCCACTTT,CASSYSQGDSPLHF
TRBJ1-2,-,TRBD1,TRBV5-1,TGCGCCAGCAGCTTTGGGACAGGGGGATATGGCTACACCTTC,CASSFGTGGYGYTF
TRBJ2-2,-,TRBD1,TRBV24-1,TGTGCCACCAGTGATTTGACAGGGGCGAACACCGGGGAGCTGTTTTTT,CATSDLTGANTGELFF
TRBJ1-2,-,-,TRBV6-6,TGTGCCAGCAGCCACGAGACAGACTATGGCTACACCTTC,CASSHETDYGYTF
TRBJ1-2,-,-,TRBV7-2,TGTGCCAGCAGCTTAGGACAGTACTATGGCTACACCTTC,CASSLGQYYGYTF
TRBJ2-3,-,TRBD1,TRBV6-4,TGTGCCAGCAGTGCCGGGACAGGGGGATTTACGCAGTATTTT,CASSAGTGGFTQYF
TRBJ1-4,-,TRBD1,TRBV4-2,TGTGCCAGCAGCCAACCGGACAGGGATAATGAAAAACTGTTTTTT,CASSQPDRDNEKLFF
TRBJ2-5,-,-,TRBV5-4,TGTGCCAGCAGCTTGCGGAGAGAGACCCAGTACTTC,CASSLRRETQYF
TRBJ2-1,once,-,TRBV2,TGTGCCAGCAGTGGAGTCTACAATGAGCAGTTCTTC,CASSGVYNEQFF
TRBJ2-7,few,TRBD2,TRBV5-5,TGTGCCAGCGGGCGGGAGGAGTTCTCCTACGAGCAGTACTTC,CASGREEFSYEQYF
TRBJ2-7,-,TRBD1,TRBV27,TGTGCCAGCAGTTATCGGGGACAGGGGGCATCCGAGCAGTACTTC,CASSYRGQGASEQYF
TRBJ1-2,-,TRBD1,TRBV7-2,TGTGCCAGCAGCCCTAGACAGGGTTCCTATGGCTACACCTTC,CASSPRQGSYGYTF
TRBJ1-1,-,-,TRBV12-3/TRBV12-4,TGTGCCAGCAGGCCCTACAGGGAGCCAGTGGCTTTCTTT,CASRPYREPVAFF
TRBJ2-3,-,-,TRBV5-1,TGCGCCAGCAGCTGGGGACTTGACACAGATACGCAGTATTTT,CASSWGLDTDTQYF
TRBJ2-2,-,TRBD1,TRBV25-1,TGTGCCAGCAGGACGACAGGGGTGGGGGAGCTGTTTTTT,CASRTTGVGELFF
TRBJ1-3,-,-,TRBV6-5,TGTGCCAGCAGTTACTCCGAGGACACTGGAAACACCATATATTTT,CASSYSEDTGNTIYF
TRBJ1-5,-,-,TRBV2,TGTGCCAGCAGTGACAGGGAGGTAATTAGCAATCAGCCCCAGCATTTT,CASSDREVISNQPQHF